This entry is about one TCR beta chain. Its matching antigen is unknown. The sample comes from a study of beta chain features in type 1 diabetes. Findings and caveats of the study: A possible short-template PCR bias applies equally to patients and controls. Compared with healthy donors, patients appeared to share more similar naive, central memory and regulatory TCRB repertoires.

V lost 4 bases, J lost 2 bases, and 1 base stayed unmatched. The CDR3 is made up of 14 amino acids. Per the germline V gene, CDR1 is ENHRY and CDR2 is SYGVKD. Expressed TCRB transcripts were sequenced after all isolated RNA was converted to cDNA. Here immunoSEQ multiplex PCR was the method, and the copy in TCRdb shows in-frame clones only, minus some. The sample lists about 150,000 clones, 11% occurring once. The gene calls are TRBV10-3 and TRBJ2-1; TRBD1 matches 8 bases. The clonotype comes from a man younger than 35 in good health. Input material: central memory CD4+ T cells from blood. CDR3 residues: CAISAGGTYNEQFF. The CDR3 DNA reads as TGTGCCATCAGTGCAGGGGGCACCTACAATGAGCAGTTCTTC.